What follows describes a single T cell receptor (beta chain). Its antigen is as yet unknown. The sample belongs to a study of T cells in women clearing cervical HPV infection. Study outcomes and limitations: Richness differences could reflect unmeasured T-cell content per sample. Repertoire richness, not evenness, was significantly elevated in CIN3+ cases versus controls.

Sequencing was performed with immunoSEQ multiplex PCR; in TCRdb, only in-frame clones are kept and a portion is missing. There are fewer than 50,000 clones in the sample, with around 1.3% held by the top ten. The sequence came from a woman aged 18 to 69 with a cervical HPV16 infection that either progressed to CIN3+ or cleared (not recorded which). Source material: blood buffy coat.

CDR3 residues: CASSTGTGKNYGYTF. The sequenced part of the CDR3 DNA is TGTGCCAGTAGCACAGGGACAGGGAAAAACTATGGC. The chain is built from TRBV19 and TRBJ1-2; 9 bases are a match to TRBD1. The CDR3 extends 3 residues past the end of the read, so its final part is completed from the germline J gene. Germline-derived CDR1 and CDR2 are LNHDA and SQIVND (reference sequence). V was clipped by 6 bases and J by 2 bases; unmatched bases: 7. This CDR3 contains 15 residues.